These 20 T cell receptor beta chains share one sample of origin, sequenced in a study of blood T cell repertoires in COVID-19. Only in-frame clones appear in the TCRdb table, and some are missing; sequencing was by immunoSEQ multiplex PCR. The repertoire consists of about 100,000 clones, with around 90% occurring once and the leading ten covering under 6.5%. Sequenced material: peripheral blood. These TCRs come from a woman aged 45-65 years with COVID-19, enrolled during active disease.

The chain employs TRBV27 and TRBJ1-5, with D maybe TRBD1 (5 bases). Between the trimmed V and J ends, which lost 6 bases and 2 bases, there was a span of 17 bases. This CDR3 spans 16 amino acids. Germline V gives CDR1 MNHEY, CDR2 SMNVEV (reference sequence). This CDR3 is CASRRSGDMGNQPQHF. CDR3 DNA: TGTGCCAGCAGGCGATCGGGGGATATGGGCAATCAGCCCCAGCATTTT.

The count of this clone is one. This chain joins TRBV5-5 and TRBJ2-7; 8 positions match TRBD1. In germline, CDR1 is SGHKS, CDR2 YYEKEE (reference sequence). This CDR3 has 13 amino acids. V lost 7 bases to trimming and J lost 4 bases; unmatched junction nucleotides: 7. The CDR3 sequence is CASALRDRYEQYF. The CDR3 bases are TGTGCCAGCGCCCTAAGGGACAGGTACGAGCAGTACTTC.

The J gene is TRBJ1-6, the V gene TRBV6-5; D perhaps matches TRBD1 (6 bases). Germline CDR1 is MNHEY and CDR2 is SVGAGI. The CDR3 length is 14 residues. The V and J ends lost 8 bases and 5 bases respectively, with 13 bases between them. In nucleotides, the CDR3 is TGTGCCAGCTCGGACCGGGACAATAATTCACCCCTCCACTTT. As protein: CASSDRDNNSPLHF.

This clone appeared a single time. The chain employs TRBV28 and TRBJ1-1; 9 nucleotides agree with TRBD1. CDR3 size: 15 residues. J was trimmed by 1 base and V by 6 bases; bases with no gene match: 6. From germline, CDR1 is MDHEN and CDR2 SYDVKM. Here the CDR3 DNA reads TGTGCCAGCAGCATACCGGGACAGGGGAACACTGAAGCTTTCTTT. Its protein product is CASSIPGQGNTEAFF.

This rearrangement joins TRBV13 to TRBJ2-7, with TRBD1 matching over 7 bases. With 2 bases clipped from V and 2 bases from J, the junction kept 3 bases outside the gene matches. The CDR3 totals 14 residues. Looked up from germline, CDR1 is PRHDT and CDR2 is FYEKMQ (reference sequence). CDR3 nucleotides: TGTGCCAGCAGCTTATGGGACAGACCCTACGAGCAGTACTTC. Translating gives CASSLWDRPYEQYF.

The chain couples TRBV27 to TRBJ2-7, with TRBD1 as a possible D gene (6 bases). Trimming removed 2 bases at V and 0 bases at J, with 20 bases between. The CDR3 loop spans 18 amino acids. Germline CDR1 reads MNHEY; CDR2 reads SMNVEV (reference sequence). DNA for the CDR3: TGTGCCAGCAGTTTAGGGGGCCCGTGGACTGCTGTCTCCTACGAGCAGTACTTC. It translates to CASSLGGPWTAVSYEQYF.

CDR3 amino acids: CASRSGTYSNQPQHF. As DNA, the CDR3 is TGTGCCAGCAGATCAGGAACCTATAGCAATCAGCCCCAGCATTTT. The rearrangement uses TRBV28 and TRBJ1-5, with unresolved D. This CDR3 has 15 residues. The V gene's germline CDR1 is MDHEN and CDR2 SYDVKM. Trimming shortened V by 6 bases and J by 0 bases, and 12 bases separated the two germline ends.

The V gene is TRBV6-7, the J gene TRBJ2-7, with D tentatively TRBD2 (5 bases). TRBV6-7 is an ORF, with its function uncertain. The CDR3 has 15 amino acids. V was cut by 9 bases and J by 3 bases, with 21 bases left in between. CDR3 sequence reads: CAREIPGEPDYEQYF. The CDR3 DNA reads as TGTGCCAGGGAAATACCCGGGGAGCCCGACTACGAGCAGTACTTC.

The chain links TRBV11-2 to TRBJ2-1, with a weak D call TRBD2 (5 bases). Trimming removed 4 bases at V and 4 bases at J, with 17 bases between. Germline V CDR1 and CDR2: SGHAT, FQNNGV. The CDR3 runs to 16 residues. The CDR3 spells CASSSLRGRVYNEQFF. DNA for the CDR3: TGTGCCAGCAGCTCCCTTCGCGGGCGGGTGTACAATGAGCAGTTCTTC.

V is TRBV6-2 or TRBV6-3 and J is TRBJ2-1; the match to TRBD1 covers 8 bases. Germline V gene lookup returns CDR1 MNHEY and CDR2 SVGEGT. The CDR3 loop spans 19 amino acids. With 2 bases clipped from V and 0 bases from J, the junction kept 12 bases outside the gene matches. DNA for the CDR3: TGTGCCAGCAGTTACGGGGCAGGGGGCTACGCTTACTCCTACAATGAGCAGTTCTTC. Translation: CASSYGAGGYAYSYNEQFF.

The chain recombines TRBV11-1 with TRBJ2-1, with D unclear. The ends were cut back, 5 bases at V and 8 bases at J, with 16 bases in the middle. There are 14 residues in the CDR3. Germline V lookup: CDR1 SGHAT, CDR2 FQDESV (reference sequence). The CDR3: CASSAPPGGDEQFF. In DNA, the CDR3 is TGTGCCAGCAGCGCACCCCCCGGCGGCGATGAGCAGTTCTTC.

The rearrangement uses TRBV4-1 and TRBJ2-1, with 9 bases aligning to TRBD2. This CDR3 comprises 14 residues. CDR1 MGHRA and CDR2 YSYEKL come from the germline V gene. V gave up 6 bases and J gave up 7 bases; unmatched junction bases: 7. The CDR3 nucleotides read TGCGCCAGCAGACTTGGGGCGGGGGGGAATGAGCAGTTCTTC. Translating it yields CASRLGAGGNEQFF.

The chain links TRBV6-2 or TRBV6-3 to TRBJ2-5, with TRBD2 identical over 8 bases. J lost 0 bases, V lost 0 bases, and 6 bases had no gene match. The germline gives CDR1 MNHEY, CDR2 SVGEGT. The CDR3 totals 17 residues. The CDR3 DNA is TGTGCCAGCAGTTACTCGATGAGCGGGGGTTACCAAGAGACCCAGTACTTC. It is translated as CASSYSMSGGYQETQYF.

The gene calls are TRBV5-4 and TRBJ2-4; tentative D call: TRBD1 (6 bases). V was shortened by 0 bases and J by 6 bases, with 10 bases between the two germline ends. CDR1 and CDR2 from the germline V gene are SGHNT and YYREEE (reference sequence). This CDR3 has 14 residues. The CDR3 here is CASSLDQGSNIQYF. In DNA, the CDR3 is TGTGCCAGCAGCTTGGATCAGGGGTCAAACATTCAGTACTTC.

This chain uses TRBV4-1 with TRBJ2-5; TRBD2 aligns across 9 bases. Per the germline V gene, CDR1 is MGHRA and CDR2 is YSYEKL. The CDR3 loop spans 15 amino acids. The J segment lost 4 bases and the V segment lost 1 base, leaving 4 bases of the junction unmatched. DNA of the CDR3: TGCGCCAGCAGCCAAGTTAGCGGGGGAATAGAGACCCAGTACTTC. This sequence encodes CASSQVSGGIETQYF.

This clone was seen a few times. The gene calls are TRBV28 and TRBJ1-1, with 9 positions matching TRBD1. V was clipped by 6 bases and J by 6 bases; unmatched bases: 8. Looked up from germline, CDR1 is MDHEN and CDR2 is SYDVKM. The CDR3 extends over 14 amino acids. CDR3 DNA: TGTGCCAGCAGCCACGGACAGGGGAGGCCTGAAGCTTTCTTT. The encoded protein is CASSHGQGRPEAFF.

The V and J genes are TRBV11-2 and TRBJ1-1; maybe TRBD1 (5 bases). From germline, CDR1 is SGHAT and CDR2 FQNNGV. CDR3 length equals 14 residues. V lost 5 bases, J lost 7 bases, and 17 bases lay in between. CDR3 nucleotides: TGTGCCAGCAGCAATAGGGCAGGGATGGGTGAAGCTTTCTTT. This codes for CASSNRAGMGEAFF.

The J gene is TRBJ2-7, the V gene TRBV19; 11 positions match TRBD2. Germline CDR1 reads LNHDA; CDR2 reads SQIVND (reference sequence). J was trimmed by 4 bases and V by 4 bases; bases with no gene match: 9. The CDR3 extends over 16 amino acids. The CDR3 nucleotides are TGTGCCAGTAGTACCGATCTAGCGGGGGGCCCGTACGAGCAGTACTTC. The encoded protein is CASSTDLAGGPYEQYF.

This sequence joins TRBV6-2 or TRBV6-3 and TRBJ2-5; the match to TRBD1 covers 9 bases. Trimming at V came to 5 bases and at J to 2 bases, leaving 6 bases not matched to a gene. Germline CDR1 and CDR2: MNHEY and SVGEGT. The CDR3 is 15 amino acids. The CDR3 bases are TGTGCCAGCAGTATCGGGACAGGGAGTCAAGAGACCCAGTACTTC. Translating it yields CASSIGTGSQETQYF.

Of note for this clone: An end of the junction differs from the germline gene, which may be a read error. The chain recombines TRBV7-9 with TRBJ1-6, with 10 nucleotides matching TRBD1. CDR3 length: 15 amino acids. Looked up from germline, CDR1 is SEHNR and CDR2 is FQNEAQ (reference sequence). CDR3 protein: CASNLQGQGNSPLHF. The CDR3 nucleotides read TGTGCCAGCAACTTACAGGGACAGGGGAATTCACCCCTCCACTTT.